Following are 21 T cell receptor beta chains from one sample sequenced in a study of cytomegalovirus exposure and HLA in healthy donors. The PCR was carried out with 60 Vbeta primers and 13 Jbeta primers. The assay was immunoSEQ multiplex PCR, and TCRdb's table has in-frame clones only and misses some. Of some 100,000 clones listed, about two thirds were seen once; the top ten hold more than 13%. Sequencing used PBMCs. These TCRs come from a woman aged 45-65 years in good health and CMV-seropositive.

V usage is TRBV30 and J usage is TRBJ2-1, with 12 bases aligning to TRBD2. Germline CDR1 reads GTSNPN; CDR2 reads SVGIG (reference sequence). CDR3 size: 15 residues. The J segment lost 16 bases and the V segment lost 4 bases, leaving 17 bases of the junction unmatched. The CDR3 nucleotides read TGTGCCTGGACCCCGTCCCCGACTAGCGGGAGTAGGCAATTCTTC. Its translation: CAWTPSPTSGSRQFF.

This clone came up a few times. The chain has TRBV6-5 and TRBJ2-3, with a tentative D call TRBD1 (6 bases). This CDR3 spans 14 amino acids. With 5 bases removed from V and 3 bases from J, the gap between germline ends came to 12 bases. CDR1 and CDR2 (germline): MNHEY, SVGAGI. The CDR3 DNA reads TGTGCCAGCAGTGAACTCCAGGGGACAGATACGCAGTATTTT. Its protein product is CASSELQGTDTQYF.

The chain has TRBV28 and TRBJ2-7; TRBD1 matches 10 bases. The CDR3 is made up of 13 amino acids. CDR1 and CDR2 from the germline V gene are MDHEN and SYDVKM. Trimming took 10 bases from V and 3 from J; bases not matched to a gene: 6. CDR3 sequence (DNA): TGTGCCACTTGGACAGGGGGGAACTACGAGCAGTACTTC. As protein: CATWTGGNYEQYF.

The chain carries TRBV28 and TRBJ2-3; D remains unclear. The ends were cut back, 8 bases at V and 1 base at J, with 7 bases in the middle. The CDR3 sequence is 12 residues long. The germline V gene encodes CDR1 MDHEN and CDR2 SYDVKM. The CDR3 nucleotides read TGTGCCAGCTATCGGGGCACAGATACGCAGTATTTT. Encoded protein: CASYRGTDTQYF.

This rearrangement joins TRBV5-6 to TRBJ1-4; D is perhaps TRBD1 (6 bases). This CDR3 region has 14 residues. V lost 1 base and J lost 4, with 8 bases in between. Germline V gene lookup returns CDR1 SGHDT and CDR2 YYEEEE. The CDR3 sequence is CASSLRGGNEKLFF. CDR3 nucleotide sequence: TGTGCCAGCAGCTTGAGGGGGGGTAATGAAAAACTGTTTTTT.

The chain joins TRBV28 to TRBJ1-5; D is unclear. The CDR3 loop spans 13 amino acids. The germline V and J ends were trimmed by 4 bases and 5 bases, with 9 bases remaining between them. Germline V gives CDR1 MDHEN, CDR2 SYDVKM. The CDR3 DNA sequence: TGTGCCAGCAGTTCCCTCGGGGATCAGCCCCAGCATTTT. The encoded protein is CASSSLGDQPQHF.

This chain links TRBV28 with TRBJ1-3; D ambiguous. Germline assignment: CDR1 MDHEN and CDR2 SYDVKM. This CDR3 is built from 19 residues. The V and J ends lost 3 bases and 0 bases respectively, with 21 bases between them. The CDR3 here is CASSFLSLGWRGSGNTIYF. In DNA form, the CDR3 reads TGTGCCAGCAGTTTTTTATCTCTAGGGTGGCGGGGCTCTGGAAACACCATATATTTT.

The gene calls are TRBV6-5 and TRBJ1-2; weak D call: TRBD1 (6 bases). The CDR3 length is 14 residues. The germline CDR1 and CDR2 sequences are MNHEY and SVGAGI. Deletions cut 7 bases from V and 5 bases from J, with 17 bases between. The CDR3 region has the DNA TGTGCCAGCACCACGGGGGGCTCTTCGTATGGCTACACCTTC. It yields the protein CASTTGGSSYGYTF.

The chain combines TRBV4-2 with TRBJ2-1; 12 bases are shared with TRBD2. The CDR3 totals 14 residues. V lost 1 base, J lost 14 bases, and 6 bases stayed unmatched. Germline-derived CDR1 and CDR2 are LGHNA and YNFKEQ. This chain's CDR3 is CASSQGLAGDYKFF. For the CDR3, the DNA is TGTGCCAGCAGCCAAGGACTAGCGGGAGATTATAAGTTCTTC.

The CDR3 region is CASSPIAEIKNIQYF. DNA of the CDR3: TGTGCCAGCTCACCAATAGCAGAGATCAAAAACATTCAGTACTTC. The chain couples TRBV18 to TRBJ2-4, with D hard to call. V shed 2 bases and J shed 3 bases, with 11 bases lying between them. Germline lookup yields CDR1 KGHSH and CDR2 LQKENI. This CDR3 is 15 amino acids long.

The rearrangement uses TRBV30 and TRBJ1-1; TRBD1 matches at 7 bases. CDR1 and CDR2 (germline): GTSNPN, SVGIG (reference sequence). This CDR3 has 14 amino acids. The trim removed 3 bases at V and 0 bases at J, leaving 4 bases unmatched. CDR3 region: CAWRKGALNTEAFF. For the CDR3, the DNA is TGTGCCTGGAGGAAGGGGGCTCTGAACACTGAAGCTTTCTTT.

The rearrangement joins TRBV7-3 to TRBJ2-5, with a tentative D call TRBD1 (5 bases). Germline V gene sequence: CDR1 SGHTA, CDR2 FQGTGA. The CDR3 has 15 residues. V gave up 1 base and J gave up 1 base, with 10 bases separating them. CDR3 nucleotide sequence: TGTGCCAGCAGCTTAAGTCCAGGGCCCCAAGAGACCCAGTACTTC. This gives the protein CASSLSPGPQETQYF.

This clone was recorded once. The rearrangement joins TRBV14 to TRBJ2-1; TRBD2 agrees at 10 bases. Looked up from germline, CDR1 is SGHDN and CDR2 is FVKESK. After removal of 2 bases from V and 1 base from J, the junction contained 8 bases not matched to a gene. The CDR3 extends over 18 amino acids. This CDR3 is CASSQRAGGLGSYNEQFF. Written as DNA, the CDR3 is TGTGCCAGCAGCCAAAGAGCGGGAGGGTTGGGGTCCTACAATGAGCAGTTCTTC.

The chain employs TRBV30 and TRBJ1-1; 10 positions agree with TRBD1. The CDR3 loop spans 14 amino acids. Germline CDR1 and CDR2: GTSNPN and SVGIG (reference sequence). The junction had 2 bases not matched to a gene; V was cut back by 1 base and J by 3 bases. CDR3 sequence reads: CAWSAGTGDTEAFF. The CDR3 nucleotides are TGTGCCTGGAGTGCAGGGACAGGGGACACTGAAGCTTTCTTT.

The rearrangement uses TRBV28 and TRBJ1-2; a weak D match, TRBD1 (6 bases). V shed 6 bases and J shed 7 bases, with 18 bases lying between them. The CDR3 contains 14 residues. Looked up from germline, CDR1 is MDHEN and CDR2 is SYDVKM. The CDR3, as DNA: TGTGCCAGCAGCCCCGGGGGGGGGCCGGGTGGCTACACCTTC. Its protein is CASSPGGGPGGYTF.

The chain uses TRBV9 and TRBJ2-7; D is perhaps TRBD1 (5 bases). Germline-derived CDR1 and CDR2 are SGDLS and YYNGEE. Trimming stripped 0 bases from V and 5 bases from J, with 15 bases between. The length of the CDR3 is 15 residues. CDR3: CASSVVAQELNEQYF. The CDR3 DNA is TGTGCCAGCAGCGTAGTAGCACAGGAGCTCAACGAGCAGTACTTC.

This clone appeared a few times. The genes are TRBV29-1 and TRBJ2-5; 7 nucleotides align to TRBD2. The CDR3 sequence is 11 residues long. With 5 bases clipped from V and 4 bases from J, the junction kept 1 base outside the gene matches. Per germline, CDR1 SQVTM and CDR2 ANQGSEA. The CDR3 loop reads CSVREAETQYF. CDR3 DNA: TGCAGCGTTCGGGAGGCAGAGACCCAGTACTTC.

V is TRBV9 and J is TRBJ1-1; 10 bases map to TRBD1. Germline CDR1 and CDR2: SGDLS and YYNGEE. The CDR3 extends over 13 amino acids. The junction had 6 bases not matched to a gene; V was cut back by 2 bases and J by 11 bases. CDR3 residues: CASSVLTGGEAFF. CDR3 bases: TGTGCCAGCAGCGTCCTGACAGGGGGCGAGGCTTTCTTT. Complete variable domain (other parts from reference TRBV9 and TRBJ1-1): DSGVTQTPKHLITATGQRVTLRCSPRSGDLSVYWYQQSLDQGLQFLIQYYNGEERAKGNILERFSAQQFPDLHSELNLSSLELGDSALYFCASSVLTGGEAFFGQGTRLTVV.

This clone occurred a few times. The chain's CDR3 is CASSELSGTTGELFF. In nucleotides, the CDR3 is TGTGCCAGCAGTGAACTCAGCGGAACCACCGGGGAGCTGTTTTTT. J is TRBJ2-2 and V is TRBV6-1, with D possibly TRBD2 on 5 matching bases. The CDR3 consists of 15 residues. V lost 2 bases and J lost 4, with 11 bases in between. The germline CDR1 and CDR2 sequences are MNHNS and SASEGT.

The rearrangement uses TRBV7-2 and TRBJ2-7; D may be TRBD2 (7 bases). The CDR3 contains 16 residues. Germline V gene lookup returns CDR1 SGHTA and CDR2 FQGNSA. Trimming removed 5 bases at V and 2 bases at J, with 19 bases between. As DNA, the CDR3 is TGTGCCAGCAGCCCTACGGGGGGCAGGGCAACCTACGAGCAGTACTTC. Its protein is CASSPTGGRATYEQYF. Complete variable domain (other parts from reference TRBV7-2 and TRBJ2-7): GAGVSQSPSNKVTEKGKDVELRCDPISGHTALYWYRQSLGQGLEFLIYFQGNSAPDKSGLPSDRFSAERTGGSVSTLTIQRTQQEDSAVYLCASSPTGGRATYEQYFGPGTRLTVT.

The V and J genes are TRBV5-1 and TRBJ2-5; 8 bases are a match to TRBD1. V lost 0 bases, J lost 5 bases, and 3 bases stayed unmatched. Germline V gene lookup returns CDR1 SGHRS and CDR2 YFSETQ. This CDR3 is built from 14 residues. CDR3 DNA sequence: TGCGCCAGCAGCTTGGCAGGGGGCACGGAGACCCAGTACTTC. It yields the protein CASSLAGGTETQYF.